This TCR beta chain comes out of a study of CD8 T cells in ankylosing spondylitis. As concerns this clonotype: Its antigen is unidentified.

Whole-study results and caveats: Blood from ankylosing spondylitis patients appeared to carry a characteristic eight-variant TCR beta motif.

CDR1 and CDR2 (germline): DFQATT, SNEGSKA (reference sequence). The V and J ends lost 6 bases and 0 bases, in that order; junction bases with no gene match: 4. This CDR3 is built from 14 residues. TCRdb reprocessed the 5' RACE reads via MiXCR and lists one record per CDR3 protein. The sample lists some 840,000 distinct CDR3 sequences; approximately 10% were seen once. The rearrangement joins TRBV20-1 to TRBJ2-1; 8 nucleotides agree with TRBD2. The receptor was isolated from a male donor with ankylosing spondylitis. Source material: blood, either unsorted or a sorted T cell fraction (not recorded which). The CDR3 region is CSAESGSSYNEQFF. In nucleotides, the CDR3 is TGCAGTGCCGAGAGCGGGAGCTCCTACAATGAGCAGTTCTTC.